The subject of this entry is one TCR beta chain. Its specificity is not known. This sample is part of a study of cytomegalovirus exposure and HLA in healthy donors. The PCR contained 60 Vbeta and 13 Jbeta primers. The protocol was immunoSEQ multiplex PCR, while the TCRdb copy is restricted to in-frame clones and leaves out a portion. The sample gives about 94,000 clones, about four fifths of which show up once; approximately 3.8% is in the top ten. The study, taken as a whole, reports: Segments of the TCR beta V type were, in most cases, productive about 87% or about 30% of the time in an earlier analysis. Among immune exposure information, only CMV serostatus was available. Across donors, most TCRs were seen rarely, yet some public ones were widespread. The investigators catalogued 150 or so TCR beta chains as cytomegalovirus-associated.

This CDR3 comprises 18 residues. The germline gives CDR1 SGHTA, CDR2 FQGNSA. Trimming left V 5 bases short and J 9 bases short, with 29 bases between. V is TRBV7-2 and J is TRBJ1-5, with D perhaps TRBD1 (6 bases). The specimen was PBMCs. The receptor was derived from a woman aged 40-49 years in good health and CMV-seronegative. CDR3 loop: CASSPSLADSLAGRPQHF. In DNA form, the CDR3 reads TGTGCCAGCAGCCCCAGCTTAGCGGACAGCTTAGCGGGAAGGCCCCAGCATTTT.